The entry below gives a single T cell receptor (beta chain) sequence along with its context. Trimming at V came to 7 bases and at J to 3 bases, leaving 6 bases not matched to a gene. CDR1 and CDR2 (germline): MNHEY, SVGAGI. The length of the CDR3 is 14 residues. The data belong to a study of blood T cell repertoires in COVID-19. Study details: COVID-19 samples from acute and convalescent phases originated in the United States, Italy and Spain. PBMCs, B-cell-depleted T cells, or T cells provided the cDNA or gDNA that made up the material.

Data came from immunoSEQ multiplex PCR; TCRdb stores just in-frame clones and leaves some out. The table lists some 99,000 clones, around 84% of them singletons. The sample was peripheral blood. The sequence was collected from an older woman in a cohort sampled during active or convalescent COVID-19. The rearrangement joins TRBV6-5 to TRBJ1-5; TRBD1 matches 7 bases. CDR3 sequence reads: CASKGTDYNQPQHF. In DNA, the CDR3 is TGTGCCAGCAAAGGGACAGATTACAATCAGCCCCAGCATTTT.